The rows below give T cell receptor beta chains drawn from one sample of a study of CD8 T cells in ankylosing spondylitis. MiXCR was run by TCRdb on the 5' RACE reads, yielding one entry per CDR3 protein. The sample yields under 200,000 distinct CDR3 sequences, approximately 10% seen once. Material: blood, either unsorted or a sorted T cell fraction (not recorded which). The receptors were gathered from a male donor with ankylosing spondylitis or in good health (not recorded which). The CDR3 runs from the conserved cysteine through the conserved F or W. D genes are given only for firm matches. Expanded clones are given a class, and other clones once, few, many or no size at all.

d_call clone_size j_call v_call cdr3_aa cdr3_nt
. many TRBJ1-4 TRBV5-1 CASSLAEGEKLFF TGCGCCAGCAGCTTGGCCGAGGGTGAAAAACTGTTTTTT
TRBD2 many TRBJ2-2 TRBV20-1 CSARDIQRDSTGELFF TGCAGTGCTAGAGATATCCAGCGGGATAGCACCGGGGAGCTGTTTTTT
. many TRBJ2-1 TRBV5-1 CASSVIQNTNEQFF TGCGCCAGCAGCGTGATACAAAACACGAATGAGCAGTTCTTC
. few TRBJ2-5 TRBV5-4 CASSFRQGETQYF TGTGCCAGCAGCTTTCGCCAGGGGGAGACCCAGTACTTC
. . TRBJ2-7 TRBV20-1 CSANGRPYEQYF TGCAGTGCTAATGGGAGGCCCTACGAGCAGTACTTC
. few TRBJ2-3 TRBV7-7 CASSLDSQDTQYF TGTGCCAGCAGCTTAGACTCTCAAGATACGCAGTATTTT
. many TRBJ1-2 TRBV3-1 CASSQESATTNYGYTF TGTGCCAGCAGCCAAGAGTCGGCAACAACCAACTATGGCTACACCTTC
. . TRBJ1-1 TRBV5-6 CASSPQVQGLMNTEAFF TGTGCCAGCAGCCCGCAGGTACAGGGACTCATGAACACTGAAGCTTTCTTT
. many TRBJ2-7 TRBV20-1 CSARLGREQYF TGCAGTGCTAGATTGGGCAGGGAGCAGTACTTC
. many TRBJ2-3 TRBV7-8 CASSLGAVTDTQYF TGTGCCAGCAGCTTAGGGGCGGTCACAGATACGCAGTATTTT
. many TRBJ2-1 TRBV5-1 CASWSRGDEQFF TGCGCCAGCTGGAGTAGAGGGGATGAGCAGTTCTTC
. few TRBJ2-3 TRBV11-2 CASSLEVGPKRGDTQYF TGTGCCAGCAGCTTAGAGGTGGGCCCAAAGAGGGGAGATACGCAGTATTTT